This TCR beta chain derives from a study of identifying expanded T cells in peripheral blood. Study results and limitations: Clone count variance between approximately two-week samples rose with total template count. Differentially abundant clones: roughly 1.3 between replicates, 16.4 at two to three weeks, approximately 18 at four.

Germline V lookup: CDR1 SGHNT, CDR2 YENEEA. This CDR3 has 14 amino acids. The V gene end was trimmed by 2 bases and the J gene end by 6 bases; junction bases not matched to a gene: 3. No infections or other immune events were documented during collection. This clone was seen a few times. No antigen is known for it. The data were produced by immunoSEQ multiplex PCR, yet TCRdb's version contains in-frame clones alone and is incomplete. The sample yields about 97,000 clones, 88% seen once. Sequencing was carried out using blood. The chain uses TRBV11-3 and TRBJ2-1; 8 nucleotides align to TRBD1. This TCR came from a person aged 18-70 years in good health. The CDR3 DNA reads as TGTGCCAGCAGCTTACAACAGGGGGTCAATGAGCAGTTCTTC. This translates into CASSLQQGVNEQFF.